The TCR beta chain described here comes from a study of blood T cell repertoires in COVID-19. As processed by the authors: Reference gene primer amplification in the assay estimated nucleated cell counts. Repertoires were generated with immunoSEQ multiplex PCR, while TCRdb's copy carries only in-frame clones and drops some. V, J and clone size are those of that table, while D and trimming were read from the DNA. The data show a few hundred thousand clones, with approximately 85% seen just once and roughly 2% held by the top ten. Germline CDR1 SGDLS, CDR2 YYNGEE. The length of the CDR3 is 14 residues. The J segment lost 6 bases and the V segment lost 2 bases, leaving 4 bases of the junction unmatched. Membership in each cohort depended on participant-reported clinical history. Each recovered donor of Cohort 3 presented with two negative PCRs, clearance, or symptom resolution.

Sample: PBMCs or T cells enriched from blood (not recorded which). The sequence came from a man aged 30-40 years who had recovered from COVID-19. This chain connects TRBV9 to TRBJ1-1; 10 bases are a match to TRBD1. The CDR3 spells CASSVTTGGPEAFF. CDR3 DNA: TGTGCCAGCAGCGTCACGACAGGGGGCCCTGAAGCTTTCTTT.